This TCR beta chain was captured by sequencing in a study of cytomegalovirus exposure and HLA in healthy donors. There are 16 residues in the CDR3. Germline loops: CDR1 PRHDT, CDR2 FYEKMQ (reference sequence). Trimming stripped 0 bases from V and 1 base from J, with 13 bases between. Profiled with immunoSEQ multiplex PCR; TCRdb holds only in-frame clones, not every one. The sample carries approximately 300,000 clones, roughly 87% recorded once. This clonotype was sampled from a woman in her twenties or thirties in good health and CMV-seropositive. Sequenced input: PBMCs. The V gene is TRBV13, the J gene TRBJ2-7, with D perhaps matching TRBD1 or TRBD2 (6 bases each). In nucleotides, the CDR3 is TGTGCCAGCAGCTTAGGACTCGGGGGCCGTTCCTACGAGCAGTACTTC. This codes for CASSLGLGGRSYEQYF.